This TCR beta chain was documented in a study of T cells in Graves' hyperthyroidism and ophthalmopathy (dated by TCRdb to between 2017 and 2020). Some background on the complete study: Peripheral blood samples were taken at initial diagnosis, before any treatment was given. After blood sampling, hyperthyroidism patients were treated with methimazole at a starting dose of 30 mg daily, and ophthalmopathy patients were treated with high-dose intravenous methylprednisolone. The approximately 90 discovery patients were divided at random into training and test sets in a 7:3 ratio. The study also compared thyroid tissue and blood T-cell repertoires from roughly 6 Graves' hyperthyroidism patients. TCR Vbeta CDR3 sequencing of fewer than 150 peripheral blood samples (about 45 ophthalmopathy, about 74 hyperthyroidism and roughly 17 progressor patients) is reported in the paper. Whether ophthalmopathy could be predicted prospectively was tested in an independent validation cohort made up of 18 to 20 hyperthyroidism patients plus 17 patients who later progressed to ophthalmopathy. To identify TCR V-J signatures that set the groups apart, the researchers used a discovery cohort of more than 95 patients, made up of 43 with Graves' ophthalmopathy and approximately 57 with stable Graves' hyperthyroidism.

This clonotype appeared many times. This receptor's antigen is unknown. No quality values exist for individual bases; no much larger clone is one base distant. Its CDR3 holds 15 amino acids, cysteine through phenylalanine. The DNA shown is the 45-base CDR3, in frame from base 1. The germline V gene supplies CDR1 SGHTS and CDR2 YDEGEE. Trimming removed 4 bases from V and 0 bases from J, leaving 11 bases between the germline ends. Study-wide findings and limitations: Most expanded thyroid clonotypes (frequency above 0.001) were also detected in blood, suggesting blood repertoires may reflect thyroid immune responses. A 13 V-J signature model separated ophthalmopathy from stable hyperthyroidism, with just over 85% sensitivity and about 81% specificity in cross-validation and 80%/75% in testing. Sample size was not statistically predetermined, and blinding of investigators to group allocation was not performed. In validation, progression to ophthalmopathy was predicted by the model with 55% to 71% sensitivity and 72% to 85% specificity, a median of around 6.5 months before onset.

Amplification of TCR beta CDR3 regions was carried out from RNA transcripts. For the first round of RT-PCR on the TCR CDR3, the HTBI primer set was used together with the Qiagen OneStep RT-PCR kit. The libraries were constructed in a second round of multiplex PCR and then size-selected and purified. Sequencing of the libraries was done on an Illumina HiSeq2000 using paired-end 100 bp reads. The original methods were these. SOAPnuke was used to process the raw data, removing reads that contained adapters or uncalled bases, had a mean Phred below 15, or lacked an exact match to the constant primer or identifier. COPE v1.2.5 was used to merge the high-quality paired reads, and each unique nucleotide sequence was defined as a clonotype. Clonotypes were aligned to IMGT TRBV, TRBD and TRBJ reference segments using MiTCR v1.1. Only V-J combinations with frequency above 0.0001, covering approximately 99% of repertoires, were analysed. The TCS score was defined as F50 (clonal expansion) divided by E x V (chaos), with BLOSUM62-based TCRdist calculated between CDR3 peptides within each V-J. Welch's t-statistics and random forest reduced around 550 V-J features to fewer than 15, which were used in a naive Bayes classifier (R e1071). Through fastp at Q25 and MiXCR, TCRdb rebuilt clones from the public reads, retaining in-frame beta chains. Each CDR3 protein gets just one entry, which takes the most common genes and DNA from the rows behind it. Clone size and V and J calls follow TCRdb, not the original study. The sample has a few hundred thousand distinct CDR3 sequences on record, 15% to 18% of them singletons. Of the sample, roughly 14% falls within the top ten clones.

Stable Graves' hyperthyroidism was defined as no progression to ophthalmopathy during 18 months of follow-up. The hyperthyroidism patients were between 18 and 65 years old and newly diagnosed, with a disease duration of less than 2 months. Exclusion was applied to patients with uncontrolled infections, other autoimmune diseases, pregnancy or lactation. Diagnoses relied on clinical symptoms, serum thyroxine and TRAb, thyroid ultrasound and orbital computed tomography. Ficoll-Paque density gradient centrifugation was used to isolate PBMCs from under 11 ml of fresh peripheral blood. Trizol reagent was used to extract total RNA, and RNA quality was then checked on an Agilent 2100 Bioanalyzer.

The sequenced sample was blood. The receptor comes from a woman aged 18-29 years with Graves' hyperthyroidism. The sequence joins TRBV5-8 to TRBJ2-1; the D segment is perhaps TRBD1 or TRBD2, each sharing 5 matched bases. The CDR3 loop reads CASSLGPTSYNEQFF. The DNA is TGTGCCAGCAGCCTGGGACCCACCTCCTACAATGAGCAGTTCTTC.